Each of the 20 T cell receptor beta chains below was sequenced from the same sample in a study of T cell repertoires in cytomegalovirus infection. TCRdb re-called the reads with MiXCR, one entry per CDR3 protein. The sample lists 65,000 to 85,000 distinct CDR3 sequences; around 28% were seen once. No antigen has been identified for these receptors. The sample was CD8+ T cells from cultured PBMCs, taken from culture after CMV antigen stimulation. These TCRs come from a human donor in good health (CMV status not recorded). Some clones in this sample may be carry-over from other donors' samples.

The V and J genes are TRBV6-8 and TRBJ1-6; D unresolved. V gave up 0 bases and J gave up 7 bases, with 10 bases separating them. The CDR3 totals 15 residues. Germline V gene sequence: CDR1 MNHGY, CDR2 SAAAGT. CDR3: CASSYSPGINSPLHF. The CDR3 DNA follows: TGTGCCAGCAGTTACTCACCCGGAATCAATTCACCCCTCCACTTT.

This clonotype appeared a few times. The V call is TRBV28, the J call TRBJ2-7; D is possibly TRBD1 or TRBD2 (6 bases each). Germline loops: CDR1 MDHEN, CDR2 SYDVKM. With 6 bases removed from V and 2 bases from J, the gap between germline ends came to 11 bases. This CDR3 is built from 13 residues. The CDR3 region is CASSEGGTYEQYF. CDR3 nucleotides: TGTGCCAGCAGCGAAGGGGGGACCTACGAGCAGTACTTC.

This clonotype was seen once. A much larger clonotype is one base distant, so this may be a read error. V usage is TRBV9 and J usage is TRBJ2-5; 7 bases are shared with TRBD1. Germline lookup yields CDR1 SGDLS and CDR2 YYNGEE. CDR3 size: 16 residues. The junction had 10 bases not matched to a gene; V was cut back by 0 bases and J by 5 bases. CDR3 sequence (DNA): TGTGCCAGCAGCGTAGAGGGGGCGGATTGGCGCGAGACCCAGTACTTC. It translates to CASSVEGADWRETQYF.

This clonotype has a count of ten or more. The V call is TRBV7-8, the J call TRBJ2-7, with a tentative D call TRBD1 (6 bases). This CDR3 region has 13 residues. Trimming cost V 2 bases and J 4 bases, with 9 bases left between them. Germline lookup yields CDR1 SGHVS and CDR2 FQNEAQ. CDR3 amino acids: CASSLNRVYEQYF. In DNA, the CDR3 is TGTGCCAGCAGCTTAAACAGGGTTTACGAGCAGTACTTC.

The chain couples TRBV12-3 or TRBV12-4 to TRBJ1-6; 7 bases fit TRBD1. Trimming removed 5 bases from V and 9 bases from J; junction bases left unmatched: 10. The CDR3 extends over 15 amino acids. The CDR3 DNA is TGTGCCAGCAGTCCCGGGACAGCCCTAGGTTCACCCCTCCACTTT. Translating gives CASSPGTALGSPLHF.

Many counts were recorded for this clonotype. The rearrangement links TRBV7-8 to TRBJ1-2, with D perhaps matching TRBD1 (6 bases). Germline CDR1 is SGHVS and CDR2 is FQNEAQ. V lost 3 bases to trimming and J lost 2 bases, with 7 bases between them. CDR3 length equals 13 residues. The CDR3 region has the DNA TGTGCCAGCAGCTTTCAGGGGAACTATGGCTACACCTTC. It yields the protein CASSFQGNYGYTF.

This clonotype was detected ten times or more. This chain joins TRBV7-2 and TRBJ2-7; possible D gene TRBD2, 5 bases. This CDR3 contains 17 residues. The ends were cut back, 4 bases at V and 4 bases at J, with 23 bases in the middle. CDR1 SGHTA and CDR2 FQGNSA come from the germline V gene. The CDR3 sequence is CASSSPALLREEYEQYF. Written as DNA, the CDR3 is TGTGCCAGCAGCTCCCCGGCGCTGCTTCGGGAAGAATACGAGCAGTACTTC.

This clonotype came up many times. This chain links TRBV19 with TRBJ2-2; perhaps TRBD1 as D (6 bases). Per germline, CDR1 LNHDA and CDR2 SQIVND (reference sequence). V gave up 5 bases and J gave up 6 bases, with 16 bases separating them. This CDR3 is built from 15 residues. The CDR3 here is CASSEDRGIPGELFF. The CDR3 DNA is TGTGCCAGTAGTGAGGACAGAGGAATTCCCGGGGAGCTGTTTTTT. Full variable domain (rest looked up from reference TRBV19 and TRBJ2-2): DGGITQSPKYLFRKEGQNVTLSCEQNLNHDAMYWYRQDPGQGLRLIYYSQIVNDFQKGDIAEGYSVSREKKESFPLTVTSAQKNPTAFYLCASSEDRGIPGELFFGEGSRLTVL.

Written as DNA, the CDR3 is TGTGCCAGCAGCTTAGGTGGGGGGCTGGTCACCGGGGAGCTGTTTTTT. Encoded protein: CASSLGGGLVTGELFF. This sequence joins TRBV11-2 and TRBJ2-2; D may match TRBD1 or TRBD2 (6 bases each). CDR1 SGHAT and CDR2 FQNNGV come from the germline V gene. Trimming stripped 1 base from V and 4 bases from J, with 13 bases between. The CDR3 is 16 residues long.

This clonotype has a count of ten or more. V usage is TRBV7-2 and J usage is TRBJ1-2; possibly TRBD1 for D (6 bases). V lost 5 bases and J 7 bases, leaving 11 bases between the germline ends. The CDR3 loop spans 12 amino acids. Per the germline V gene, CDR1 is SGHTA and CDR2 is FQGNSA. CDR3: CASSTGQFGYTF. Here the CDR3 DNA reads TGTGCCAGCAGCACCGGACAGTTTGGCTACACCTTC. The full variable domain, in which reference TRBV7-2 and TRBJ1-2 provide the parts outside the CDR3, is GAGVSQSPSNKVTEKGKDVELRCDPISGHTALYWYRQSLGQGLEFLIYFQGNSAPDKSGLPSDRFSAERTGGSVSTLTIQRTQQEDSAVYLCASSTGQFGYTFGSGTRLTVV.

This clonotype occurred a few times. The chain employs TRBV5-1 and TRBJ1-2, with D possibly being TRBD1 (5 bases). The CDR3 sequence is 14 residues long. Trimming removed 0 bases from V and 0 bases from J, with 6 bases in between. The germline CDR1 and CDR2 sequences are SGHRS and YFSETQ. The CDR3: CASSLVTANYGYTF. Here the CDR3 DNA reads TGCGCCAGCAGCTTGGTGACAGCTAACTATGGCTACACCTTC.

V usage is TRBV7-9 and J usage is TRBJ2-7; TRBD1 might be the D (6 bases). V lost 2 bases to trimming and J lost 3 bases, with 14 bases between them. The V gene's germline CDR1 is SEHNR and CDR2 FQNEAQ (reference sequence). The CDR3 totals 15 residues. CDR3 DNA: TGTGCCAGCAGCTTACCGGACAGCGGTGACTACGAGCAGTACTTC. Amino acid sequence: CASSLPDSGDYEQYF.

The V gene is TRBV5-4, the J gene TRBJ2-7, with 7 bases lining up with TRBD1. With V trimmed by 6 bases and J by 5 bases, 11 bases remained unmatched. CDR3 length equals 14 residues. From germline, CDR1 is SGHNT and CDR2 YYREEE (reference sequence). The CDR3 DNA reads TGTGCCAGCACCCTCGAGGCAGGGGGAGACGAGCAGTACTTC. Amino acid sequence: CASTLEAGGDEQYF. Together with reference TRBV5-4 and TRBJ2-7, the CDR3 gives the full variable domain: ETGVTQSPTHLIKTRGQQVTLRCSSQSGHNTVSWYQQALGQGPQFIFQYYREEENGRGNFPPRFSGLQFPNYSSELNVNALELDDSALYLCASTLEAGGDEQYFGPGTRLTVT.

This clonotype was seen only a few times. This chain connects TRBV7-2 to TRBJ2-1, with a tentative D call TRBD1 (7 bases). CDR3 size: 18 residues. Germline V CDR1 and CDR2: SGHTA, FQGNSA. The germline V and J ends were trimmed by 1 base and 5 bases, with 21 bases remaining between them. CDR3 region: CASSLGGREQGINNEQFF. In DNA form, the CDR3 reads TGTGCCAGCAGCTTAGGAGGGCGGGAACAGGGGATTAACAATGAGCAGTTCTTC.

The V gene is TRBV19, the J gene TRBJ2-1, with TRBD2 matching over 8 bases. CDR3 length: 15 residues. CDR1 is LNHDA, CDR2 SQIVND, per germline (reference sequence). Losses at the gene ends were 8 bases for V and 4 bases for J; bases not matched to a gene: 10. This CDR3 is CASHRGAGGYNEQFF. The DNA of the CDR3 is TGTGCCAGTCACCGCGGGGCGGGAGGTTACAATGAGCAGTTCTTC. The full variable domain, completed using reference TRBV19 and TRBJ2-1, is DGGITQSPKYLFRKEGQNVTLSCEQNLNHDAMYWYRQDPGQGLRLIYYSQIVNDFQKGDIAEGYSVSREKKESFPLTVTSAQKNPTAFYLCASHRGAGGYNEQFFGPGTRLTVL.

This clonotype turned up a few times. CDR3 sequence (DNA): TGTGCCAGCAGCTTAGTTCGGTCGGGGAGGAACCTGAACACTGAAGCTTTCTTT. It encodes CASSLVRSGRNLNTEAFF. The chain combines TRBV7-9 with TRBJ1-1, with unresolved D. Germline V lookup: CDR1 SEHNR, CDR2 FQNEAQ (reference sequence). V was clipped by 1 base and J by 0 bases, with 18 bases between them. The CDR3 is 18 residues long.

This clonotype was detected only a few times. The chain is built from TRBV7-9 and TRBJ1-1; D uncertain. Per germline, CDR1 SEHNR and CDR2 FQNEAQ (reference sequence). V was trimmed by 6 bases and J by 6 bases, leaving 11 bases between them. The CDR3 totals 12 residues. DNA of the CDR3: TGTGCCAGCAGTTTTACAACCTCTGAAGCTTTCTTT. Protein sequence: CASSFTTSEAFF.

This clonotype was seen more than once but under ten times. The gene calls are TRBV4-3 and TRBJ2-3; 9 nucleotides line up with TRBD2. Per the germline V gene, CDR1 is LGHNA and CDR2 is YSLEER. This CDR3 contains 15 residues. J lost 4 bases, V lost 0 bases, and 2 bases had no gene match. In DNA form, the CDR3 reads TGCGCCAGCAGCCAAGATCGCGGGGGGGCAGATACGCAGTATTTT. Its translation: CASSQDRGGADTQYF.

This clonotype was detected ten times or more. The chain recombines TRBV7-7 with TRBJ2-5; D uncertain. CDR3 length: 14 residues. CDR1 SSHAT and CDR2 FNYEAQ come from the germline V gene (reference sequence). The germline V and J ends were trimmed by 0 bases and 5 bases, with 10 bases remaining between them. This chain's CDR3 is CASSLAGFGETQYF. As DNA, the CDR3 is TGTGCCAGCAGCTTAGCAGGCTTTGGGGAGACCCAGTACTTC.

This clonotype appeared many times. The chain carries TRBV5-6 and TRBJ2-1; D unresolved. Deletions cut 0 bases from V and 1 base from J, with 5 bases between. The CDR3 has 14 amino acids. Germline lookup yields CDR1 SGHDT and CDR2 YYEEEE. CDR3 DNA sequence: TGTGCCAGCAGCTTGGGGGCTTCCTACAATGAGCAGTTCTTC. It specifies CASSLGASYNEQFF.